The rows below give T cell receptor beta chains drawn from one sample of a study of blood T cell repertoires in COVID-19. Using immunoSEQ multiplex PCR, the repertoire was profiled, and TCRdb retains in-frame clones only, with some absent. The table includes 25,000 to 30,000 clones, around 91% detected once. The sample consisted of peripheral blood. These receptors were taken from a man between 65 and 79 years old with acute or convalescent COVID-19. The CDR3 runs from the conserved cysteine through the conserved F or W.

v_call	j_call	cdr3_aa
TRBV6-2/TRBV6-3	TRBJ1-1	CASSYSVERVNTEAFF
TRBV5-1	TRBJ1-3	CASRQTGDGNTIYF
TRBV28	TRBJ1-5	CASSPVGGLMGNQPQHF
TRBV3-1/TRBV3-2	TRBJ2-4	CASSQMSQSHIQYF
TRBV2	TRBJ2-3	CASSLLAESTDTQYF
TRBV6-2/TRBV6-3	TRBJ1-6	CASSGRDFIEGPLHF
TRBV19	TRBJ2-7	CAIRSRDRGSYEQYF
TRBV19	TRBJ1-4	CASSVRGEKLFF
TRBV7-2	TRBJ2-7	CASSSGVAYEQYF
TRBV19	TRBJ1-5	CASSQGLREPQHF
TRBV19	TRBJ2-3	CASKPVGAGDTQYF
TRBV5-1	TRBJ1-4	CASSLGGQGFEKLFF
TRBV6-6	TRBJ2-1	CASSHSGDPYNEQFF
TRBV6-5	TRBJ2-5	CASNRPQETQYF
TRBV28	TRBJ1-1	CASSLPLGANTEAFF
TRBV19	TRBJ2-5	CASSLRRQETQYF
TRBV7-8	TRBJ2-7	CASSLGWDSLDEQYF